Listed here are 13 T cell receptor beta chains from one sample, sequenced in a study of T cell responses to AZD1222 COVID-19 vaccine. Sequencing used immunoSEQ multiplex PCR; TCRdb keeps in-frame clones, though not all of them. This sample has about 140,000 clones, with 80% to 95% found just once. The starting material was peripheral blood, obtained on day 0 of AZD1222 vaccination. The receptors here all came from an adult in good health.

This clone was picked up one time. The rearrangement links TRBV5-5 to TRBJ2-3; D remains unclear. V lost 0 bases, J lost 6 bases, and 11 bases lay in between. This CDR3 spans 14 amino acids. Per germline, CDR1 SGHKS and CDR2 YYEKEE (reference sequence). Here the CDR3 reads CASSLVISVDTQYF. CDR3 sequence (DNA): TGTGCCAGCAGCTTGGTTATAAGCGTGGATACGCAGTATTTT. Filled out from reference TRBV5-5 and TRBJ2-3, the complete variable domain reads DAGVTQSPTHLIKTRGQQVTLRCSPISGHKSVSWYQQVLGQGPQFIFQYYEKEERGRGNFPDRFSARQFPNYSSELNVNALLLGDSALYLCASSLVISVDTQYFGPGTRLTVL.

The rearrangement uses TRBV14 and TRBJ2-7; D perhaps matches TRBD2 (6 bases). Trimming left V 6 bases short and J 0 bases short, with 12 bases between. Per the germline V gene, CDR1 is SGHDN and CDR2 is FVKESK. CDR3 length: 14 amino acids. CDR3 in amino acids: CASSRGSPSYEQYF. Written as DNA, the CDR3 is TGTGCCAGCAGTCGGGGGTCCCCCTCCTACGAGCAGTACTTC.

This chain connects TRBV30 to TRBJ1-6, with 8 positions matching TRBD1. Germline values: CDR1 GTSNPN, CDR2 SVGIG (reference sequence). The trim removed 2 bases at V and 2 bases at J, leaving 8 bases unmatched. The length of the CDR3 is 17 residues. CDR3 sequence reads: CAWSLGQGNTYNSPLHF. The DNA of the CDR3 is TGTGCCTGGAGTCTCGGACAGGGAAACACCTATAATTCACCCCTCCACTTT.

J is TRBJ2-7 and V is TRBV7-2, with D uncertain. The CDR3 totals 15 residues. Germline V lookup: CDR1 SGHTA, CDR2 FQGNSA. V lost 5 bases, J lost 3 bases, and 17 bases lay in between. The CDR3: CASSPTLGRSYEQYF. The DNA for the CDR3 is TGTGCCAGCAGCCCCACATTAGGCAGAAGCTACGAGCAGTACTTC.

CDR3 in amino acids: CASSQERGTENTEAFF. The CDR3 coding sequence is TGCGCCAGCAGCCAAGAGAGAGGGACGGAGAACACTGAAGCTTTCTTT. The chain links TRBV4-3 to TRBJ1-1; D may be TRBD1 (5 bases). V was pared by 0 bases and J by 1 base, with 12 bases between. Germline-derived CDR1 and CDR2 are LGHNA and YSLEER. This CDR3 is 16 amino acids long.

The CDR3 sequence is CASFGGHWGTGELFF. CDR3 DNA: TGTGCCAGCTTCGGGGGGCATTGGGGCACCGGGGAGCTGTTTTTT. The chain is built from TRBV27 and TRBJ2-2, with a possible D match to TRBD2 (7 bases). Germline CDR1 reads MNHEY; CDR2 reads SMNVEV (reference sequence). The V end was cut by 8 bases, the J end by 4 bases, with 17 bases between. The CDR3 runs to 15 residues.

This chain uses TRBV28 with TRBJ1-4, with D unresolved. The germline V and J ends were trimmed by 4 bases and 0 bases, with 18 bases remaining between them. This CDR3 is 18 amino acids long. Germline CDR1 reads MDHEN; CDR2 reads SYDVKM. As DNA, the CDR3 is TGTGCCAGCAGTTCAGCCCTCGGACGGCCCGCAACTAATGAAAAACTGTTTTTT. This codes for CASSSALGRPATNEKLFF. The entire variable domain, with the rest obtained from reference TRBV28 and TRBJ1-4, is as follows: DVKVTQSSRYLVKRTGEKVFLECVQDMDHENMFWYRQDPGLGLRLIYFSYDVKMKEKGDIPEGYSVSREKKERFSLILESASTNQTSMYLCASSSALGRPATNEKLFFGSGTQLSVL.

This chain connects TRBV6-5 to TRBJ2-1; TRBD2 agrees at 13 bases. Germline assignment: CDR1 MNHEY and CDR2 SVGAGI. Losses at the gene ends were 7 bases for V and 11 bases for J; bases not matched to a gene: 11. The CDR3 covers 15 residues. The chain's CDR3 is CASTRTSGSIWKQFF. In DNA, the CDR3 is TGTGCCAGCACCCGGACTAGCGGGAGCATTTGGAAGCAGTTCTTC.

The chain links TRBV27 to TRBJ1-2, with 8 bases lining up with TRBD1. The J segment lost 6 bases and the V segment lost 6 bases, leaving 6 bases of the junction unmatched. CDR3 length: 13 residues. CDR1 is MNHEY and CDR2 is SMNVEV in the germline V gene (reference sequence). This CDR3 reads CASSPGGANGYTF. CDR3 nucleotides: TGTGCCAGCAGCCCAGGGGGCGCAAATGGCTACACCTTC.

The chain has TRBV18 and TRBJ1-1, with D uncertain. The CDR3 has 12 residues. Trimming pared 9 bases from V and 2 bases from J, leaving 10 bases between. Germline CDR1 and CDR2: KGHSH and LQKENI. Here the CDR3 reads CASLSSNTEAFF. The CDR3 nucleotides are TGTGCCAGTCTCTCATCCAACACTGAAGCTTTCTTT.

The V gene is TRBV28, the J gene TRBJ1-2; D may be TRBD1 (6 bases). The germline gives CDR1 MDHEN, CDR2 SYDVKM. CDR3 length equals 14 residues. The V gene lost 6 bases and the J gene lost 3 bases, with 14 bases spanning the gap. CDR3 region: CASSSPDRYYGYTF. The CDR3 DNA reads as TGTGCCAGCAGCTCCCCGGACAGATACTATGGCTACACCTTC.

The chain joins TRBV27 to TRBJ2-7, with D possibly TRBD2 on 6 matching bases. V shed 8 bases and J shed 2 bases, with 16 bases lying between them. There are 14 residues in the CDR3. Germline assignment: CDR1 MNHEY and CDR2 SMNVEV (reference sequence). CDR3 coding DNA: TGTGCCAGCGGCGGGACCGCAAACGCCTACGAGCAGTACTTC. Translated, it gives CASGGTANAYEQYF.

This clone was seen a few times. This chain links TRBV4-3 with TRBJ2-7; D remains ambiguous. CDR1 LGHNA and CDR2 YSLEER come from the germline V gene. Trimming removed 1 base at V and 0 bases at J, with 10 bases between. The CDR3 loop spans 15 amino acids. CDR3 protein: CASSQVSASSYEQYF. The CDR3 region has the DNA TGCGCCAGCAGCCAAGTTAGTGCCAGCTCCTACGAGCAGTACTTC.